The present TCR beta chain was sequenced within a study of cytomegalovirus exposure and HLA in healthy donors. Study-level findings and limits: The authors enumerated over 150 TCR beta chains as linked to cytomegalovirus. The majority of TCR sequences were rare, yet some public TCRs appeared in many donors. For cytomegalovirus status, the classifier reportedly gave diagnoses with high specificity and sensitivity.

The CDR3 is made up of 14 amino acids. CDR1 and CDR2 (germline): MNHNY, SVGAGI (reference sequence). Trimming removed 6 bases at V and 0 bases at J, with 8 bases between. This clone was detected only once. The target antigen is unknown. Only in-frame clones appear in the TCRdb table, and some are missing; sequencing was by immunoSEQ multiplex PCR. In the table there are 80,000 to 100,000 clones, about 90% of which are singletons. V is TRBV6-6 and J is TRBJ1-4; unclear D gene. The material sequenced was PBMCs. This receptor was obtained from a man in his late teens or twenties in good health and CMV-seropositive. The CDR3 DNA reads as TGTGCCAGCAGCCGCAGTGCAACTAATGAAAAACTGTTTTTT. Amino acid sequence: CASSRSATNEKLFF.